The present entry profiles one TCR beta chain with its context. What it binds is unknown. It was with 60 Vbeta and 13 Jbeta primers that the PCR ran. Method: immunoSEQ multiplex PCR; TCRdb's copy keeps in-frame clones and lacks some. The sample carries approximately 160,000 clones, roughly 80% recorded once. From germline, CDR1 is LNHNV and CDR2 YYDKDF (reference sequence). V was pared by 0 bases and J by 3 bases, with 11 bases between. CDR3 length: 15 amino acids. This specimen comes from a study of cytomegalovirus exposure and HLA in healthy donors. Study-level results: A link between a missense DCLRE1C variant and TCR beta V- and J-gene trimming emerged from a later analysis. Earlier analysis found most TCR beta V segments productive about 90% or about 30% of the time.

This clonotype was sampled from a human donor in good health. The sequencing input was PBMCs. The genes are TRBV15 and TRBJ1-1, with D unclear. For the CDR3, the DNA is TGTGCCACCAGCAGAGATGAGGGTTCCGACACTGAAGCTTTCTTT. This gives the protein CATSRDEGSDTEAFF.